This TCR beta chain was recorded in a study of OX40 agonist ivuxolimab in advanced cancers. The CDR3 contains 14 residues. The germline CDR1 and CDR2 sequences are LGHNT and FRNRAP. V lost 6 bases, J lost 5 bases, and 16 bases lay in between. Findings of the study overall: Also present in some nonresponders was a low level of normalized T-cell clonal expansion.

Notes on this clone: What it binds is not known.

This table comes from immunoSEQ multiplex PCR, and its TCRdb copy is limited to in-frame clones, with some not included. The table includes around 80,000 clones, roughly 87% detected once. The chain uses TRBV12-5 and TRBJ2-5; the D gene could be TRBD1 or TRBD2 (5 bases each). This sequence was found in an adult with an advanced solid tumor such as melanoma, head and neck, liver or kidney cancer. The sample was CD4+ or CD8+ T cells sorted from blood, taken in a trial of the OX40 agonist ivuxolimab. The CDR3 protein is CASGPGTGRETQYF. The CDR3 DNA reads TGTGCTAGTGGGCCTGGGACGGGGCGCGAGACCCAGTACTTC.